This T cell receptor (beta chain) was sequenced during a study of blood T cells in healthy people across ages. Then a second PCR, running roughly 7 to 11 cycles, was carried out with a sample-barcoded 5' primer and a J-beta primer mix. TCRdb re-analysed the 5' RACE reads in MiXCR, keeping a single row per CDR3 protein. The sample lists 650,000 to 1,000,000 distinct CDR3 sequences, roughly 46% occurring once. Each of the donors had roughly 9.7 milliliters of peripheral blood drawn into EDTA-treated Vacutainer tubes. Germline V lookup: CDR1 DFQATT, CDR2 SNEGSKA (reference sequence). This CDR3 comprises 16 residues. V lost 3 bases and J lost 4; bases outside the gene matches: 13.

The TCR sequence derives from a man of 80 years or more in good health. V usage is TRBV20-1 and J usage is TRBJ1-1, with 8 bases matching TRBD1. The specimen was blood. CDR3 DNA sequence: TGCAGTGCTAGGGGTGCCCCCGACAGGGGTGGCACTGAAGCTTTCTTT. Translating gives CSARGAPDRGGTEAFF.